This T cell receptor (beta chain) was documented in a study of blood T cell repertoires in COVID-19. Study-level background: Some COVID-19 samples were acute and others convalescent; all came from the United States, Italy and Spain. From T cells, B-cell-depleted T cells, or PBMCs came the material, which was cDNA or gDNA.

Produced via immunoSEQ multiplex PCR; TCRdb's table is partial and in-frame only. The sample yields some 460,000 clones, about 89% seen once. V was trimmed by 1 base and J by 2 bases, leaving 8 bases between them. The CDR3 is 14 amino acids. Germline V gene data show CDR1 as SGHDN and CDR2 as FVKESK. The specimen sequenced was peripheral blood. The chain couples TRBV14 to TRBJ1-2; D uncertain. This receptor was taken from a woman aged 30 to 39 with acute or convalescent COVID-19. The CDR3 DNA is TGTGCCAGCAGCCAAGCGGCCGGGAACTATGGCTACACCTTC. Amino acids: CASSQAAGNYGYTF.